This is a list of T cell receptor beta chains from one sample in a study of blood T cell repertoires in COVID-19. The data were produced by immunoSEQ multiplex PCR, yet TCRdb's version contains in-frame clones alone and is incomplete. The sample has 250,000 to 350,000 clones, 85% to 90% seen once. Sequencing was performed on PBMCs or T cells enriched from blood (not recorded which). The source of these receptors is a young woman with acute COVID-19. The conserved cysteine and the conserved F or W are not part of the CDR3 here. Clone sizes are given selectively: once, few, many, or a class where the clone is expanded.

abundance: .; v_gene: TRBV7-9; j_gene: TRBJ1-2; CDR3aa: ASSSGTGHGYT
abundance: .; v_gene: TRBV9; j_gene: TRBJ2-3; CDR3aa: ASSDRGGDTQY
abundance: .; v_gene: TRBV28; j_gene: TRBJ1-5; CDR3aa: ASSLRTGSGQPQH
abundance: few; v_gene: TRBV27; j_gene: TRBJ2-1; CDR3aa: ASSGTSGGSSYNEQF
abundance: .; v_gene: TRBV27; j_gene: TRBJ2-7; CDR3aa: ASSPLEAGVYEQY
abundance: .; v_gene: TRBV25-1; j_gene: TRBJ1-5; CDR3aa: ATQGFGNQPQH
abundance: once; v_gene: TRBV7-9; j_gene: TRBJ1-2; CDR3aa: ASSLGQDLNQGYT
abundance: .; v_gene: TRBV2; j_gene: TRBJ2-2; CDR3aa: ASSEALRLAGVFGELF
abundance: .; v_gene: TRBV27; j_gene: TRBJ1-2; CDR3aa: ASSLGAGVPGYT
abundance: .; v_gene: TRBV24-1; j_gene: TRBJ2-1; CDR3aa: ATSDQGLADNEQF
abundance: .; v_gene: TRBV27; j_gene: TRBJ2-1; CDR3aa: ASTPLAGTNEQF
abundance: few; v_gene: TRBV4-2; j_gene: TRBJ1-4; CDR3aa: ASSQGRRQQNEKLF
abundance: .; v_gene: TRBV3-1/TRBV3-2; j_gene: TRBJ1-4; CDR3aa: ASSQLRTIRFEKLF
abundance: .; v_gene: TRBV6-5; j_gene: TRBJ1-1; CDR3aa: ASSLKGQGDHEAF